The present T cell receptor (beta chain) was sequenced within a study of lymphopenia after photon versus proton radiotherapy. Study outcomes and limitations: Better survival with proton therapy was suggested as possible, not demonstrated. In patients who died, overall survival fell as post-nadir TCR diversity dropped more. Photon-treated patients lost naive T cells and TCR diversity; proton-treated stayed stable. After lymphocyte nadir, photon-treated repertoires showed oligoclonal expansion, especially CD8+ Temra.

V was clipped by 3 bases and J by 5 bases, with 14 bases between them. The CDR3 contains 15 residues. Germline loops: CDR1 LNHDA, CDR2 SQIVND (reference sequence). This clone was seen once. The antigen remains unidentified. The data were produced by immunoSEQ multiplex PCR, yet TCRdb's version contains in-frame clones alone and is incomplete. Among 13,000 or so clones listed, 88% were seen once. The origin of this receptor is a man in his sixties with pancreatic cancer. The sample here was peripheral blood, taken from a patient treated with photon-based radiotherapy. V usage is TRBV19 and J usage is TRBJ2-1, with D possibly TRBD2 on 7 matching bases. The CDR3 loop reads CASSISGGINNEQFF. The DNA of the CDR3 is TGTGCCAGTAGTATTTCGGGGGGCATCAACAATGAGCAGTTCTTC. Full variable domain (remainder filled in from reference TRBV19 and TRBJ2-1): DGGITQSPKYLFRKEGQNVTLSCEQNLNHDAMYWYRQDPGQGLRLIYYSQIVNDFQKGDIAEGYSVSREKKESFPLTVTSAQKNPTAFYLCASSISGGINNEQFFGPGTRLTVL.